Ten or more counts support the clone carrying this T cell receptor (beta chain). The sample belongs to a study of T cells in Graves' hyperthyroidism and ophthalmopathy. Regions amplified from RNA transcripts were the TCR beta CDR3 regions. HTBI primers were employed in a first-round RT-PCR of the TCR CDR3. Each CDR3 protein gets one entry after TCRdb re-called the multiplex PCR reads with MiXCR. The profile shows 350,000 to 400,000 distinct CDR3 sequences, about a fifth of them singletons. Material: blood. This clonotype was sampled from a woman aged 18-30 years with Graves' hyperthyroidism.

The CDR3 is CASSLVVSASSYEQYF. In DNA, the CDR3 is TGTGCCAGCAGCTTGGTTGTTAGTGCGAGCTCCTACGAGCAGTACTTC. V and J are TRBV5-5 and TRBJ2-7; D ambiguous. This CDR3 is built from 16 residues. V shed 0 bases and J shed 0 bases, with 13 bases lying between them. CDR1 is SGHKS and CDR2 is YYEKEE in the germline V gene (reference sequence).